A selection of T cell receptor beta chains follows, all from one sample in a study of shared clonotypes between healthy human individuals. Using immunoSEQ multiplex PCR, the repertoire was profiled, and TCRdb retains in-frame clones only, with some absent. Seen here are about 960,000 clones, 70% to 85% observed once, and the top ten hold nearly 1.5%. Specimen: memory CD4+ T cells sorted from blood. Receptors were obtained from a man between 18 and 29 years old in good health. CDR3s include the opening cysteine and the closing phenylalanine or tryptophan. A D gene is named only where the DNA matches it firmly. Expanded clones are given a class, and other clones once, few, many or no size at all.

j_call clone_size d_call v_call cdr3_nt cdr3_aa
TRBJ2-2 once - TRBV6-5 TGTGCCAGCCGCAAGAACACCGGGGAGCTGTTTTTT CASRKNTGELFF
TRBJ1-5 - - TRBV30 TGTGCCTGGGGACCTACAGGGATTTTAGTTCAGCCCCAGCATTTT CAWGPTGILVQPQHF
TRBJ2-1 - - TRBV6-1 TGTGCCAGCAGTAGGGGCGGGAATAGTTACAATGAGCAGTTCTTC CASSRGGNSYNEQFF
TRBJ1-2 - - TRBV28 TGTGCCACCCGAGCGGGAGGGGATGGCTACACCTTC CATRAGGDGYTF
TRBJ1-1 few - TRBV29-1 TGTATAGTGCGGGTGGGGTACGCTGAAGCTTTCTTT CIVRVGYAEAFF
TRBJ2-5 few - TRBV18 TGTGCCAGCTCACCCGATAACGGTCAAGAGACCCAGTACTTC CASSPDNGQETQYF
TRBJ2-7 - TRBD2 TRBV29-1 TGCAGCGTTGGACCTCGGCCGGGGGGGTCGTCCTACGAGCAGTACTTC CSVGPRPGGSSYEQYF
TRBJ2-3 once TRBD2 TRBV7-2 TGTGCCAGCAGCTTTCCAGCGGGGCCTCCCACAGATACGCAGTATTTT CASSFPAGPPTDTQYF
TRBJ2-7 - TRBD1 TRBV27 TGTGCCAGCAGTCGGCGACAGGGCTACGAGCAGTACTTC CASSRRQGYEQYF
TRBJ2-5 - TRBD2 TRBV4-1 TGCGCCAGCAGCCAAGATGGGATAGCGGGGGGGCAGGGTGAGACCCAGTACTTC CASSQDGIAGGQGETQYF
TRBJ1-3 - - TRBV14 TGTGCCAGCAGCCAAGTTAAAGGGTCTGGAAACACCATATATTTT CASSQVKGSGNTIYF
TRBJ2-7 - TRBD2 TRBV11-2 TGTGCCAGCAGCTTAGATTACCTAGCGGGGTCCTACGAGCAGTACTTC CASSLDYLAGSYEQYF
TRBJ2-5 - TRBD1 TRBV29-1 TGCAGCGTGAGCAGGGGGCCCCAAGAGACCCAGTACTTC CSVSRGPQETQYF
TRBJ2-1 once TRBD1 TRBV19 TGTGCCAGTAGTAAGGGACAGGGATTAACGGGGAGCTCCTACAATGAGCAGTTCTTC CASSKGQGLTGSSYNEQFF